A selection of T cell receptor beta chains follows, all from one sample in a study of blood T cells in healthy people across ages. From the 5' RACE reads, TCRdb called clonotypes with MiXCR, one entry per CDR3 protein. Altogether about 570,000 distinct CDR3 sequences are present, 27% being singletons, with the ten largest covering less than 20%. What was sequenced was blood. The source of these receptors is a woman in her 70s in good health. The CDR3 runs from the conserved cysteine through the conserved F or W. Fields, in order: J gene, CDR3 length, D gene, V gene, clone size, CDR3 DNA, CDR3 protein. The D gene is left open where the match is weak. The size entry is marked missing in some rows and otherwise reads once, few, many or a size class.

J gene: TRBJ2-7; CDR3 length: 17; D gene: .; V gene: TRBV28; clone size: .; CDR3 DNA: TGTGCCAGCAGTTTAGGCCCTTTCATACGGGCCTCCTACGAGCAGTACTTC; CDR3 protein: CASSLGPFIRASYEQYF
J gene: TRBJ2-5; CDR3 length: 17; D gene: TRBD2; V gene: TRBV2; clone size: few; CDR3 DNA: TGTGCCAGCAGTGTTGGACTAGCGGGGGGGCCGTGGGAGACCCAGTACTTC; CDR3 protein: CASSVGLAGGPWETQYF
J gene: TRBJ2-7; CDR3 length: 15; D gene: .; V gene: TRBV6-5; clone size: .; CDR3 DNA: TGTGCCAGCAGTTATTCTTTTACGGGTCCTAAGGAGCAGTACTTC; CDR3 protein: CASSYSFTGPKEQYF
J gene: TRBJ2-5; CDR3 length: 14; D gene: .; V gene: TRBV5-1; clone size: .; CDR3 DNA: TGCGCCAGCAGCGGAGGGACAAACCAAGAGACCCAGTACTTC; CDR3 protein: CASSGGTNQETQYF
J gene: TRBJ2-2; CDR3 length: 17; D gene: TRBD1; V gene: TRBV4-3; clone size: once; CDR3 DNA: TGCGCCAGCAGCCCTAAACCGACAGGGACGAACACCGGGGAGCTGTTTTTT; CDR3 protein: CASSPKPTGTNTGELFF
J gene: TRBJ1-2; CDR3 length: 16; D gene: TRBD1; V gene: TRBV4-3; clone size: few; CDR3 DNA: TGCGCCAGCAGCCAAGGAGGGGGACAGGGACCAAGAGGGCACACCTTC; CDR3 protein: CASSQGGGQGPRGHTF
J gene: TRBJ2-1; CDR3 length: 15; D gene: TRBD2; V gene: TRBV2; clone size: .; CDR3 DNA: TGTGCCAGCAGTGATCAGCGGGGGGACTGGGATGAGCAGTTCTTC; CDR3 protein: CASSDQRGDWDEQFF
J gene: TRBJ1-5; CDR3 length: 13; D gene: .; V gene: TRBV7-2; clone size: few; CDR3 DNA: TGTGCCAGCTCGGAGGAATCCAATCAGCCCCAGCATTTT; CDR3 protein: CASSEESNQPQHF
J gene: TRBJ2-7; CDR3 length: 16; D gene: TRBD2; V gene: TRBV6-5; clone size: few; CDR3 DNA: TGTGCCAGCAGTGCGGGGACTAGCGGAGGGTTCTACGAGCAGTACTTC; CDR3 protein: CASSAGTSGGFYEQYF
J gene: TRBJ1-2; CDR3 length: 16; D gene: .; V gene: TRBV5-1; clone size: few; CDR3 DNA: TGCGCCAGCAAGCCACCGGGGGGGCATTCGGACTATGGCTACACCTTC; CDR3 protein: CASKPPGGHSDYGYTF
J gene: TRBJ1-2; CDR3 length: 14; D gene: .; V gene: TRBV6-2/TRBV6-3; clone size: few; CDR3 DNA: TGCGCCAGCAGTCCTCTTGACAGGCACTATGGCTACACCTTC; CDR3 protein: CASSPLDRHYGYTF
J gene: TRBJ2-4; CDR3 length: 13; D gene: .; V gene: TRBV6-1; clone size: .; CDR3 DNA: TGTGCCAGCAGCCTCAGGGGCGCGGACATTCAGTACTTC; CDR3 protein: CASSLRGADIQYF
J gene: TRBJ1-2; CDR3 length: 16; D gene: .; V gene: TRBV19; clone size: few; CDR3 DNA: TGTGCCAGTCGAACCCCCGGGCGGACTCGAGACTATGGCTACACCTTC; CDR3 protein: CASRTPGRTRDYGYTF
J gene: TRBJ2-4; CDR3 length: 16; D gene: .; V gene: TRBV28; clone size: .; CDR3 DNA: TGTGCCAGCAGAAAAGCTTTTGGGCTAGCCAAAAACATTCAGTACTTC; CDR3 protein: CASRKAFGLAKNIQYF
J gene: TRBJ1-2; CDR3 length: 14; D gene: .; V gene: TRBV3-1; clone size: .; CDR3 DNA: TGTGCCAGCACCCATGGGGGGACACCTTATGGCTACACCTTC; CDR3 protein: CASTHGGTPYGYTF
J gene: TRBJ2-1; CDR3 length: 13; D gene: .; V gene: TRBV2; clone size: .; CDR3 DNA: TGTGCCATGGGCGAGGGCGCCCTTAATGAGCAGTTCTTC; CDR3 protein: CAMGEGALNEQFF
J gene: TRBJ2-5; CDR3 length: 18; D gene: TRBD1; V gene: TRBV7-9; clone size: few; CDR3 DNA: TGTGCCAGCAGCTCCGGACAGGCAGGAGGACTTTACCAAAAGACCCAGTACTTC; CDR3 protein: CASSSGQAGGLYQKTQYF
J gene: TRBJ1-2; CDR3 length: 13; D gene: TRBD1; V gene: TRBV10-3; clone size: few; CDR3 DNA: TGTGCCATCAGTATGGACAGGGGAGATGGCTACACCTTC; CDR3 protein: CAISMDRGDGYTF
J gene: TRBJ2-1; CDR3 length: 14; D gene: TRBD1; V gene: TRBV7-2; clone size: many; CDR3 DNA: TGTGCCAGCAGCGTTGACAGGGGGCAGAATGAGCAGTTCTTC; CDR3 protein: CASSVDRGQNEQFF
J gene: TRBJ2-4; CDR3 length: 17; D gene: .; V gene: TRBV15; clone size: many; CDR3 DNA: TGTGCCACCAGCCGTGGTATTTTACAGGGAAAAGGAAACATTCAGTACTTC; CDR3 protein: CATSRGILQGKGNIQYF
J gene: TRBJ2-4; CDR3 length: 20; D gene: TRBD1; V gene: TRBV7-9; clone size: few; CDR3 DNA: TGTGCCAGCAGTCGAGGCCGGACAGGCGAGAGGGGAATATCCAAAAACATTCAGTACTTC; CDR3 protein: CASSRGRTGERGISKNIQYF
J gene: TRBJ2-7; CDR3 length: 16; D gene: .; V gene: TRBV6-2/TRBV6-3; clone size: .; CDR3 DNA: TGTGCCAGCACCTTCATCCCGACAGAAACCTCCTACGAGCAGTACTTC; CDR3 protein: CASTFIPTETSYEQYF
J gene: TRBJ2-6; CDR3 length: 18; D gene: .; V gene: TRBV6-1; clone size: few; CDR3 DNA: TGTGCCAGCAGTGAACTCCGACAGGTCTTCTCTGGGGCCAACGTCCTGACTTTC; CDR3 protein: CASSELRQVFSGANVLTF
J gene: TRBJ1-1; CDR3 length: 14; D gene: .; V gene: TRBV7-9; clone size: many; CDR3 DNA: TGTGCCAGCAGCTTAGGGACAGCAAACACTGAAGCTTTCTTT; CDR3 protein: CASSLGTANTEAFF
J gene: TRBJ2-3; CDR3 length: 16; D gene: .; V gene: TRBV4-2; clone size: .; CDR3 DNA: TGTGCCAGCAGCCAAGATACGGGGGTCAGCACAGATACGCAGTATTTT; CDR3 protein: CASSQDTGVSTDTQYF
J gene: TRBJ2-7; CDR3 length: 15; D gene: .; V gene: TRBV11-1; clone size: few; CDR3 DNA: TGTGCCAGCAGCTTAGGAAAGAGGCCCTCCCTCGAGCAGTACTTC; CDR3 protein: CASSLGKRPSLEQYF
J gene: TRBJ2-5; CDR3 length: 15; D gene: .; V gene: TRBV6-2/TRBV6-3; clone size: .; CDR3 DNA: TGTGCCAGCACGGTGAGGCTGAGAGGAGGAGAGACCCAGTACTTC; CDR3 protein: CASTVRLRGGETQYF
J gene: TRBJ1-1; CDR3 length: 13; D gene: TRBD1; V gene: TRBV6-5; clone size: .; CDR3 DNA: TGTGCCAGCAGCCACCCCGGACAGGGCAGCGCTTTCTTT; CDR3 protein: CASSHPGQGSAFF
J gene: TRBJ2-3; CDR3 length: 13; D gene: .; V gene: TRBV2; clone size: few; CDR3 DNA: TGTGCCAGCAATGGCCCGTTCGCAGATACGCAGTATTTT; CDR3 protein: CASNGPFADTQYF
J gene: TRBJ2-7; CDR3 length: 13; D gene: .; V gene: TRBV7-9; clone size: .; CDR3 DNA: TGTGCCAGCAGCTTAGATGTTCGGGACGAGCAGTACTTC; CDR3 protein: CASSLDVRDEQYF
J gene: TRBJ1-4; CDR3 length: 15; D gene: TRBD1; V gene: TRBV4-3; clone size: once; CDR3 DNA: TGCGCCAGCAGCCCAGGGGACAGGGGAGAGGAAAAACTGTTTTTT; CDR3 protein: CASSPGDRGEEKLFF
J gene: TRBJ2-7; CDR3 length: 19; D gene: TRBD2; V gene: TRBV28; clone size: once; CDR3 DNA: TGTGCCAGCAGTTACCCCAAACTAGCGGGAGACCCCTCCTCCTACGAGCAGTACTTC; CDR3 protein: CASSYPKLAGDPSSYEQYF
J gene: TRBJ1-4; CDR3 length: 13; D gene: .; V gene: TRBV20-1; clone size: .; CDR3 DNA: TGCAGTGCTCTTCAGAGGACTAATGAAAAACTGTTTTTT; CDR3 protein: CSALQRTNEKLFF
J gene: TRBJ1-3; CDR3 length: 19; D gene: TRBD1; V gene: TRBV7-6; clone size: few; CDR3 DNA: TGTGCCAGCAGCTTAAATCCGGGACAGGCGACACTTTCTGGAAACACCATATATTTT; CDR3 protein: CASSLNPGQATLSGNTIYF
J gene: TRBJ2-5; CDR3 length: 14; D gene: TRBD1; V gene: TRBV6-6; clone size: .; CDR3 DNA: TGTGCCAGCAGTAAACCGGGACAGCTAGAGACCCAGTACTTC; CDR3 protein: CASSKPGQLETQYF
J gene: TRBJ1-1; CDR3 length: 18; D gene: TRBD1; V gene: TRBV5-1; clone size: .; CDR3 DNA: TGCGCCAGCAGCTCAAGGACAGGGAGTAAACCACAGAACACTGAAGCTTTCTTT; CDR3 protein: CASSSRTGSKPQNTEAFF
J gene: TRBJ1-1; CDR3 length: 13; D gene: .; V gene: TRBV7-9; clone size: .; CDR3 DNA: TGTGCCAGCAGCCTGTTGGGGTCCGGGGGAGCTTTCTTT; CDR3 protein: CASSLLGSGGAFF
J gene: TRBJ1-1; CDR3 length: 16; D gene: TRBD1; V gene: TRBV5-6; clone size: .; CDR3 DNA: TGTGCCAGCAGCGCGCTGGACAGGGGGCGAAACACTGGAGCTTTCTTT; CDR3 protein: CASSALDRGRNTGAFF
J gene: TRBJ2-7; CDR3 length: 15; D gene: TRBD1; V gene: TRBV7-9; clone size: few; CDR3 DNA: TGTGCCAGCAGCCGTCGGACAGGGAGTGCCTACGAGCAGTACTTC; CDR3 protein: CASSRRTGSAYEQYF
J gene: TRBJ2-3; CDR3 length: 13; D gene: .; V gene: TRBV5-6; clone size: .; CDR3 DNA: TGTGCCAGCAGCCCCGGGTACACAGATACGCAGTATTTT; CDR3 protein: CASSPGYTDTQYF
J gene: TRBJ2-5; CDR3 length: 14; D gene: .; V gene: TRBV15; clone size: .; CDR3 DNA: TGTGCCACCAGCAGAGCGCGGTACCAAGAGACCCAGTACTTC; CDR3 protein: CATSRARYQETQYF
J gene: TRBJ2-2; CDR3 length: 14; D gene: TRBD1; V gene: TRBV7-9; clone size: few; CDR3 DNA: TGTGCCAGCGGTAGAGGACAGGGTAACGGGGAGCTGTTTTTT; CDR3 protein: CASGRGQGNGELFF
J gene: TRBJ2-5; CDR3 length: 13; D gene: .; V gene: TRBV5-1; clone size: many; CDR3 DNA: TGCGCCAGCAGTCTGGCCTGGGAGGAGACCCAGTACTTC; CDR3 protein: CASSLAWEETQYF
J gene: TRBJ2-5; CDR3 length: 15; D gene: .; V gene: TRBV4-2; clone size: .; CDR3 DNA: TGTGCCAGCAGCCAAGGTCCGGAGAACCAAGAGACCCAGTACTTC; CDR3 protein: CASSQGPENQETQYF
J gene: TRBJ2-3; CDR3 length: 14; D gene: TRBD1; V gene: TRBV20-1; clone size: few; CDR3 DNA: TGCAGTGCTACCGGACAGGGAAACACAGATACGCAGTATTTT; CDR3 protein: CSATGQGNTDTQYF
J gene: TRBJ1-2; CDR3 length: 15; D gene: TRBD1; V gene: TRBV5-1; clone size: .; CDR3 DNA: TGCGCCAGCAGCTTGGCGGGACAGAGTGTTCAGACGTACACCTTC; CDR3 protein: CASSLAGQSVQTYTF
J gene: TRBJ2-5; CDR3 length: 17; D gene: TRBD2; V gene: TRBV4-3; clone size: .; CDR3 DNA: TGCGCCAGCAGCCCCAGCCTTCTAGCGGGGGGGCGGGAGACCCAGTACTTC; CDR3 protein: CASSPSLLAGGRETQYF